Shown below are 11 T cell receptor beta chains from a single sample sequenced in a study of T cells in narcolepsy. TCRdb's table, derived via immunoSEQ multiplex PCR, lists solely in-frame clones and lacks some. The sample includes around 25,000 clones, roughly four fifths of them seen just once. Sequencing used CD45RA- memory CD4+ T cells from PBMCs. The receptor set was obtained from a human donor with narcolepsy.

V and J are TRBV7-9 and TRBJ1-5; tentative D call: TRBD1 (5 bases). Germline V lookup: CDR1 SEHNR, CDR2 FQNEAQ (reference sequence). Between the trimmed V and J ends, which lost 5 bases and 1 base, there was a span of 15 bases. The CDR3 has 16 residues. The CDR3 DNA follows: TGTGCCAGCAGCCGGAGCACGGGGGAGAGCAATCAGCCCCAGCATTTT. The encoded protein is CASSRSTGESNQPQHF.

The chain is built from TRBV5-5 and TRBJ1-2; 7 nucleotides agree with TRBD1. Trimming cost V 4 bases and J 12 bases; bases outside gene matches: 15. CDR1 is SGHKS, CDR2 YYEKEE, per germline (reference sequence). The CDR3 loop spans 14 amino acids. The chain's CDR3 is CASSTRQGRGGDTF. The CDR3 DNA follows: TGTGCCAGCAGCACTCGACAGGGCCGGGGTGGGGACACCTTC.

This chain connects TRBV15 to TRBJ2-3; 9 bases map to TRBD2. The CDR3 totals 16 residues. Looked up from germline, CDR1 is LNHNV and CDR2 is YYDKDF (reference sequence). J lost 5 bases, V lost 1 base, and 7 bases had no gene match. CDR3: CATSRVSGAGGDTQYF. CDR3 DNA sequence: TGTGCCACCAGCAGAGTCAGTGGAGCGGGAGGAGATACGCAGTATTTT.

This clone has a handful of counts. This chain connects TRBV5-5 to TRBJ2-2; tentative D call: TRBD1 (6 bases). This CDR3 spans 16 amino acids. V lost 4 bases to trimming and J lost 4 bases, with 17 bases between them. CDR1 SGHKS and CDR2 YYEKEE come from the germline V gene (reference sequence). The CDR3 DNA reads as TGTGCCAGCAGCGCGGCCGGGACACTCCTCACCGGGGAGCTGTTTTTT. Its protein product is CASSAAGTLLTGELFF. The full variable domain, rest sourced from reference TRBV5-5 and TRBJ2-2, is DAGVTQSPTHLIKTRGQQVTLRCSPISGHKSVSWYQQVLGQGPQFIFQYYEKEERGRGNFPDRFSARQFPNYSSELNVNALLLGDSALYLCASSAAGTLLTGELFFGEGSRLTVL.

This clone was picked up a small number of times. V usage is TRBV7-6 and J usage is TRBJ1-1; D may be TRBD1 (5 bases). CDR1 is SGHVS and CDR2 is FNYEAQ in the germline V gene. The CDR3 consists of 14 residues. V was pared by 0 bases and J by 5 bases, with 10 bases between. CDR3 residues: CASSLAIGGTEAFF. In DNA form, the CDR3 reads TGTGCCAGCAGCTTAGCTATCGGGGGTACTGAAGCTTTCTTT.

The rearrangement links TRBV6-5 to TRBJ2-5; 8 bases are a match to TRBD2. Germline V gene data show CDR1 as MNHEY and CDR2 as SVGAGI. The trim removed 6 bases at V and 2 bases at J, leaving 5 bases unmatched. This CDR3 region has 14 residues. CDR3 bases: TGTGCCAGCAGGGGCGGGGGGTGGCAAGAGACCCAGTACTTC. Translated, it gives CASRGGGWQETQYF.

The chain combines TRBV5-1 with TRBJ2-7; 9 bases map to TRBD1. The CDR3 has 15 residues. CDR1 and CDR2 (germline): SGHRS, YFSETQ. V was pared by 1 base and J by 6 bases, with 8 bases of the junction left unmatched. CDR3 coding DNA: TGCGCCAGCAGCTTGAAGGGGACAGGGAGTTTCGAGCAGTACTTC. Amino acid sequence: CASSLKGTGSFEQYF.

As DNA, the CDR3 is TGTGCCACCAGCAGTTCCCAGGGGATTTATGGCTACACCTTC. Translating it yields CATSSSQGIYGYTF. V usage is TRBV15 and J usage is TRBJ1-2; maybe TRBD1 (6 bases). The germline gives CDR1 LNHNV, CDR2 YYDKDF (reference sequence). With 3 bases removed from V and 5 bases from J, the gap between germline ends came to 13 bases. This CDR3 has 14 residues.

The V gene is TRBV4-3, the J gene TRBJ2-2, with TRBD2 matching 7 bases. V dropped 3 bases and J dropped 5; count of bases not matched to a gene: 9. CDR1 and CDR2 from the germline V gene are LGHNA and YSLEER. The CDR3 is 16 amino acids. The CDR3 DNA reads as TGCGCCAGCAGCCAGGGGATCGGGGGGAGAACCGGGGAGCTGTTTTTT. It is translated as CASSQGIGGRTGELFF.

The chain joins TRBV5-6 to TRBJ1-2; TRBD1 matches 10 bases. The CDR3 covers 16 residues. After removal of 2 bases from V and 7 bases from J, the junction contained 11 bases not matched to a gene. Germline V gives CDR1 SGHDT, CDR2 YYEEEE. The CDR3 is CASSFPLTGGASGYTF. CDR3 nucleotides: TGTGCCAGCAGCTTCCCCCTGACAGGGGGCGCGAGTGGCTACACCTTC.

The CDR3 DNA sequence: TGTGCCAGCAGCTTAGTGTATGAGCAGTTCTTC. Translating it yields CASSLVYEQFF. The chain links TRBV7-9 to TRBJ2-1, with D unclear. This CDR3 is built from 11 residues. The V and J ends lost 1 base and 8 bases respectively, with 3 bases between them. Germline CDR1 SEHNR, CDR2 FQNEAQ (reference sequence).